The TCR beta chain described here comes from a study of blood T cell repertoires in COVID-19. Turning to the study itself: Donors in the United States, Italy and Spain gave samples during acute or convalescent COVID-19. In each case, the material was cDNA or gDNA derived from T cells, B-cell-depleted T cells, or PBMCs.

In the original workflow: Estimation of nucleated cell counts was performed using reference gene primer amplification. Profiling relied on immunoSEQ multiplex PCR, and the TCRdb table lists in-frame clones only, not all of them. That table is the source of V, J and clone size, and D and trimming were worked out from the DNA. The sample lists roughly 670,000 clones; about 87% were seen once. This CDR3 region has 15 residues. Germline V gene data show CDR1 as LGHNA and CDR2 as YSLEER. V shed 4 bases and J 3 bases; nucleotides not matched to a gene: 9. Sequenced material: peripheral blood. The TCR sequence derives from a woman aged 18 to 35 with acute or convalescent COVID-19. The chain couples TRBV4-3 to TRBJ2-7, with TRBD1 matching 7 bases. The CDR3 nucleotides are TGCGCCAGCAGCCGCAACCTGGGACAGATCTACGAGCAGTACTTC. Translation: CASSRNLGQIYEQYF.